These 25 T cell receptor beta chains were sequenced from one sample in a study of cytotoxic CD8 clonotypes in ibrutinib-treated CLL. Generated by immunoSEQ multiplex PCR, the TCRdb table keeps only in-frame clones and is missing some. The table lists about 80,000 clones, about four fifths of them singletons. The material sequenced was PBMCs, taken after 12 months of ibrutinib treatment. These receptors were collected from a human donor with chronic lymphocytic leukemia.

The gene calls are TRBV7-2 and TRBJ2-3; D remains ambiguous. In germline, CDR1 is SGHTA, CDR2 FQGNSA. The CDR3 contains 12 residues. V shed 5 bases and J shed 2 bases, with 5 bases lying between them. In DNA, the CDR3 is TGTGCCAGCAGCCCCCCCACAGATACGCAGTATTTT. This translates into CASSPPTDTQYF. The variable domain in full, with the rest retrieved from reference TRBV7-2 and TRBJ2-3, is GAGVSQSPSNKVTEKGKDVELRCDPISGHTALYWYRQSLGQGLEFLIYFQGNSAPDKSGLPSDRFSAERTGGSVSTLTIQRTQQEDSAVYLCASSPPTDTQYFGPGTRLTVL.

This clone turned up a few times. This chain links TRBV5-1 with TRBJ1-1; TRBD1 is a possible D gene (5 bases). Germline loops: CDR1 SGHRS, CDR2 YFSETQ. The V and J ends lost 4 bases and 0 bases respectively, with 10 bases between them. CDR3 length: 14 residues. The CDR3 region is CASSQDTVNTEAFF. The CDR3 DNA sequence: TGCGCCAGCAGCCAGGACACAGTGAACACTGAAGCTTTCTTT.

As concerns this clone: Sequence at one end of the junction differs from germline and may be a read error. The V gene is TRBV7-2, the J gene TRBJ2-5, with TRBD2 as a possible D gene (5 bases). Looked up from germline, CDR1 is SGHTA and CDR2 is FQGNSA. This CDR3 spans 13 amino acids. This chain's CDR3 is CASSPGYGETQYF. In DNA, the CDR3 is TGTGCCAGCAGCCCAGGCTATGGGGAGACCCAATACTTC.

This rearrangement joins TRBV5-6 to TRBJ2-5, with D perhaps matching TRBD2 (5 bases). Germline V CDR1 and CDR2: SGHDT, YYEEEE. The CDR3 has 14 amino acids. V was pared by 6 bases and J by 5 bases, with 17 bases between. CDR3 protein: CASTRRRGGETQYF. CDR3 nucleotides: TGTGCCAGCACCAGGCGCCGGGGTGGGGAGACCCAGTACTTC.

This clone has only a few counts. This chain uses TRBV30 with TRBJ2-5, with TRBD1 matching over 9 bases. Per germline, CDR1 GTSNPN and CDR2 SVGIG (reference sequence). This CDR3 contains 15 residues. The V segment lost 3 bases and the J segment 4 bases; nucleotides outside the gene matches: 9. CDR3: CAWRVVGTGRETQYF. The CDR3 DNA reads as TGTGCCTGGAGGGTGGTTGGGACAGGGAGAGAGACCCAGTACTTC.

This sequence joins TRBV7-9 and TRBJ1-3; the D is unclear. The V end lost 10 bases, the J end lost 2 bases, and 12 bases lay between the germline ends. The CDR3 is 13 amino acids. Germline CDR1 is SEHNR and CDR2 is FQNEAQ (reference sequence). CDR3: CATGGGPGNTIYF. The CDR3 nucleotides read TGTGCCACCGGAGGAGGGCCTGGAAACACCATATATTTT.

This clone was counted many times. For the CDR3, the DNA is TGTGCCAGCAGTTTCAATTGGAACACTGAAGCTTTCTTT. It specifies CASSFNWNTEAFF. This sequence joins TRBV28 and TRBJ1-1; D remains unclear. Germline assignment: CDR1 MDHEN and CDR2 SYDVKM. The CDR3 is 13 residues long. Trimming took 3 bases from V and 1 from J, leaving 6 bases between them.

The V and J genes are TRBV18 and TRBJ1-5; no clear D gene. V was shortened by 1 base and J by 4 bases, with 8 bases between the two germline ends. The CDR3 sequence is 14 residues long. CDR1 and CDR2 (germline): KGHSH, LQKENI. CDR3 in amino acids: CASSPQGANQPQHF. The DNA of the CDR3 is TGTGCCAGCTCACCACAGGGAGCAAATCAGCCCCAGCATTTT.

This clone was seen more than once but under ten times. V gene TRBV6-6 combines with J gene TRBJ2-5, with D unresolved. CDR1 is MNHNY, CDR2 SVGAGI, per germline (reference sequence). V lost 4 bases and J lost 5, with 5 bases in between. CDR3 size: 11 residues. The CDR3 here is CASSSGETQYF. CDR3 nucleotides: TGTGCCAGCAGTTCCGGGGAGACCCAGTACTTC.

The chain couples TRBV19 to TRBJ1-2; no clear D gene. Germline CDR1 and CDR2: LNHDA and SQIVND (reference sequence). The CDR3 covers 12 residues. Trimming removed 5 bases from V and 4 bases from J, with 8 bases in between. The CDR3 region has the DNA TGTGCCAGTAGTGGCCGGGGCTATGGCTACACCTTC. Amino acids: CASSGRGYGYTF.

The chain combines TRBV7-2 with TRBJ1-1; no clear D. This CDR3 region has 13 residues. The V end was cut by 4 bases, the J end by 4 bases, with 10 bases between. Looked up from germline, CDR1 is SGHTA and CDR2 is FQGNSA. CDR3 DNA: TGTGCCAGCAGCTCCCCCGTTGGCACTGAAGCTTTCTTT. Amino acids: CASSSPVGTEAFF.

V is TRBV18 and J is TRBJ2-3; no clear D. Germline values: CDR1 KGHSH, CDR2 LQKENI. Trimming shortened V by 1 base and J by 3 bases, and 2 bases separated the two germline ends. There are 12 residues in the CDR3. The DNA of the CDR3 is TGTGCCAGCTCACCACGGACAGATACGCAGTATTTT. It is translated as CASSPRTDTQYF.

This clone qualifies as medium-sized (0.01 to 0.1%). CDR3 nucleotides: TGTGCCAGCAGCCCCGGGGGGGCAGGAGGTCGCTACACCTTC. This translates into CASSPGGAGGRYTF. The chain uses TRBV27 and TRBJ1-2, with a tentative D call TRBD1 (6 bases). In germline, CDR1 is MNHEY, CDR2 SMNVEV (reference sequence). This CDR3 spans 14 amino acids. V was pared by 6 bases and J by 9 bases, with 20 bases between.

The chain uses TRBV28 and TRBJ2-6, with a weak D call TRBD2 (5 bases). The CDR3 covers 14 residues. The germline V gene encodes CDR1 MDHEN and CDR2 SYDVKM. Trimming left V 8 bases short and J 3 bases short, with 11 bases between. The CDR3: CASRRTLGANVLTF. The DNA for the CDR3 is TGTGCCAGCCGGAGGACGCTTGGGGCCAACGTCCTGACTTTC.

This sequence joins TRBV4-3 and TRBJ2-7, with D possibly being TRBD2 (6 bases). Germline V lookup: CDR1 LGHNA, CDR2 YSLEER. The CDR3 extends over 13 amino acids. The ends were cut back, 4 bases at V and 3 bases at J, with 10 bases in the middle. CDR3 in amino acids: CASSPVGGYEQYF. The CDR3 bases are TGCGCCAGCAGCCCTGTCGGGGGCTACGAGCAGTACTTC.

CDR3 residues: CASSRFGGLAGPTDTQYF. The CDR3 region has the DNA TGCGCCAGCAGCCGCTTCGGGGGACTAGCGGGCCCCACAGATACGCAGTATTTT. The chain has TRBV5-1 and TRBJ2-3; 12 bases align to TRBD2. CDR1 SGHRS and CDR2 YFSETQ come from the germline V gene. V shed 4 bases and J 2 bases; nucleotides not matched to a gene: 11. The CDR3 covers 18 residues.

V gene TRBV7-2 combines with J gene TRBJ1-3; D not resolved. Trimming cost V 3 bases and J 2 bases, with 5 bases left between them. Germline values: CDR1 SGHTA, CDR2 FQGNSA. The CDR3 covers 13 residues. DNA for the CDR3: TGTGCCAGCAGCTTCGGGACTGGAAACACCATATATTTT. This encodes CASSFGTGNTIYF.

The rearrangement joins TRBV7-2 to TRBJ2-5; the D is unclear. Germline V gene sequence: CDR1 SGHTA, CDR2 FQGNSA. V dropped 1 base and J dropped 5 bases, with 11 bases sitting between them. The CDR3 is made up of 14 amino acids. The CDR3 spells CASSLGSPGETQYF. The CDR3 DNA sequence: TGTGCCAGCAGCTTAGGTAGCCCGGGCGAGACCCAGTACTTC.

This clone has just a few counts. The genes are TRBV2 and TRBJ1-5; a weak D match, TRBD1 (6 bases). Germline assignment: CDR1 SNHLY and CDR2 FYNNEI. Trimming shortened V by 7 bases and J by 0 bases, and 10 bases separated the two germline ends. The CDR3 length is 14 residues. The CDR3 DNA is TGTGCCAGCAAGGGGGGGGATAGCAATCAGCCCCAGCATTTT. This sequence encodes CASKGGDSNQPQHF.

V and J are TRBV13 and TRBJ1-2; TRBD1 agrees at 8 bases. CDR3 length: 14 amino acids. J lost 4 bases, V lost 0 bases, and 1 base had no gene match. Per germline, CDR1 PRHDT and CDR2 FYEKMQ (reference sequence). The CDR3 DNA follows: TGTGCCAGCAGCTTAGGGCAGGGGGCCTATGGCTACACCTTC. Translation gives CASSLGQGAYGYTF.

The chain couples TRBV20-1 to TRBJ2-1; 10 bases are shared with TRBD1. Germline CDR1 is DFQATT and CDR2 is SNEGSKA (reference sequence). V lost 2 bases to trimming and J lost 15 bases; unmatched junction nucleotides: 4. There are 11 residues in the CDR3. The CDR3 is CSARQWDRGFF. The CDR3 region has the DNA TGCAGTGCTAGACAATGGGACAGGGGGTTCTTC.

This clone was counted between two and nine times. This chain links TRBV7-3 with TRBJ1-1; D unclear. From germline, CDR1 is SGHTA and CDR2 FQGTGA. The CDR3 is 12 residues long. V was pared by 4 bases and J by 2 bases, with 5 bases between. In DNA, the CDR3 is TGTGCCAGCAGCTCGGCCAACACTGAAGCTTTCTTT. It translates to CASSSANTEAFF. The variable domain in full, with the rest retrieved from reference TRBV7-3 and TRBJ1-1, is GAGVSQTPSNKVTEKGKYVELRCDPISGHTALYWYRQSLGQGPEFLIYFQGTGAADDSGLPNDRFFAVRPEGSVSTLKIQRTERGDSAVYLCASSSANTEAFFGQGTRLTVV.

In its sample, this clone was seen once. V gene TRBV27 combines with J gene TRBJ1-2; TRBD1 agrees at 9 bases. The CDR3 length is 17 residues. Germline CDR1 and CDR2: MNHEY and SMNVEV (reference sequence). The ends lost 3 bases at V and 2 bases at J; junction bases unmatched: 10. CDR3 protein: CASSFGARGQGNYGYTF. For the CDR3, the DNA is TGTGCCAGCAGTTTTGGGGCGCGGGGACAGGGAAACTATGGCTACACCTTC.

The chain links TRBV28 to TRBJ2-3; 7 bases line up with TRBD1. The CDR3 runs to 16 residues. V lost 5 bases, J lost 4 bases, and 12 bases stayed unmatched. Germline CDR1 and CDR2: MDHEN and SYDVKM. For the CDR3, the DNA is TGTGCCAGCAGTACCCACCGGGAAGGGGGCGCAGATACGCAGTATTTT. This encodes CASSTHREGGADTQYF.

In this sample, this clone turned up once. The gene calls are TRBV20-1 and TRBJ2-1; 7 bases are a match to TRBD2. Trimming took 6 bases from V and 9 from J; bases not matched to a gene: 5. This CDR3 is 11 amino acids long. Germline V gene data show CDR1 as DFQATT and CDR2 as SNEGSKA (reference sequence). In DNA, the CDR3 is TGCAGTGCGCGGACTAGGGGTGAGCAGTTCTTC. Protein product: CSARTRGEQFF.